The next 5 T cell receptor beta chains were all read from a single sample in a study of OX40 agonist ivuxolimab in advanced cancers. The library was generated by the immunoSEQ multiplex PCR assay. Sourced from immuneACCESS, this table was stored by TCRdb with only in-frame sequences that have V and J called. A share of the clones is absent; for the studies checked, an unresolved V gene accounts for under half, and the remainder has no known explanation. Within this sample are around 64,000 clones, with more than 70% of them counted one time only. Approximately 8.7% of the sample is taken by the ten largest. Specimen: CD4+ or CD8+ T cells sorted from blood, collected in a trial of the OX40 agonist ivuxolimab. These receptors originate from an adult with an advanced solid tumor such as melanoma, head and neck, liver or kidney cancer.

CDR3 protein: CASGLADGVGTDTQYF. In DNA, the CDR3 is TGTGCTAGTGGTTTGGCCGACGGGGTTGGCACAGATACGCAGTATTTT. V usage is TRBV12-5 and J usage is TRBJ2-3; D may be TRBD2 (5 bases). Trimming cost V 1 base and J 1 base, with 12 bases left between them. CDR1 is LGHNT and CDR2 is FRNRAP in the germline V gene. The CDR3 loop spans 16 amino acids.

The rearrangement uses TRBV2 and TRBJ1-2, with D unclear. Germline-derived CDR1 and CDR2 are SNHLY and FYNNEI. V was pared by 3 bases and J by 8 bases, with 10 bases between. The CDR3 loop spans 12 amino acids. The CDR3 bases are TGTGCCAGCAGTGATGGGGATGGCGGCTACACCTTC. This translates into CASSDGDGGYTF. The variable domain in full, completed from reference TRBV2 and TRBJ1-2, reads EPEVTQTPSHQVTQMGQEVILRCVPISNHLYFYWYRQILGQKVEFLVSFYNNEISEKSEIFDDQFSVERPDGSNFTLKIRSTKLEDSAMYFCASSDGDGGYTFGSGTRLTVV.

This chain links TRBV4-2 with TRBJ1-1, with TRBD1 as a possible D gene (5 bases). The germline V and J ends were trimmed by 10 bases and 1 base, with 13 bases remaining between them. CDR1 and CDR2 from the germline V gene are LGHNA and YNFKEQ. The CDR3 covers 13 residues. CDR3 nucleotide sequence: TGTGCCACCAGGGTCTTCTCGAACACTGAAGCTTTCTTT. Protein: CATRVFSNTEAFF.

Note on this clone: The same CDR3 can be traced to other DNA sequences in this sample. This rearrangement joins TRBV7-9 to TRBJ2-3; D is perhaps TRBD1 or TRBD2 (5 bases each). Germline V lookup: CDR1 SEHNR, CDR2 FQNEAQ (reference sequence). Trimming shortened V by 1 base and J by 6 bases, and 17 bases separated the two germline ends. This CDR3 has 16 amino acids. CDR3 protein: CASSLGNPTEGDTQYF. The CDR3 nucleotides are TGTGCCAGCAGCTTAGGAAACCCCACCGAGGGGGATACGCAGTATTTT.

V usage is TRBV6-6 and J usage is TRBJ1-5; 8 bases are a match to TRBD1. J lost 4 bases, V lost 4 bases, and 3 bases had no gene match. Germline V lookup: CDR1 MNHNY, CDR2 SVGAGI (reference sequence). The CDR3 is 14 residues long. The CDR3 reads CASSLQGGNQPQHF. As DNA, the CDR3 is TGTGCCAGCAGTTTACAGGGGGGGAATCAGCCCCAGCATTTT.